Below are 5 T cell receptor beta chains sequenced from a single sample in a study of technical replicates of blood from a few donors. TCRdb's copy holds only in-frame clones and misses some; the assay was immunoSEQ multiplex PCR. The profile shows under 90,000 clones, 90% to 95% of them singletons. Material for sequencing was T cells isolated from PBMCs. The source of these receptors is a human donor in good health.

The chain links TRBV28 to TRBJ1-5, with unresolved D. CDR1 MDHEN and CDR2 SYDVKM come from the germline V gene. V was cut by 3 bases and J by 0 bases, with 6 bases left in between. This CDR3 spans 14 amino acids. CDR3 protein: CASSFTYSNQPQHF. The CDR3 nucleotides read TGTGCCAGCAGTTTTACCTATAGCAATCAGCCCCAGCATTTT.

The rearrangement uses TRBV7-9 and TRBJ2-5; no firm D call. Germline CDR1 SEHNR, CDR2 FQNEAQ (reference sequence). The CDR3 is 14 residues long. Trimming removed 1 base at V and 0 bases at J, with 6 bases between. The CDR3 DNA reads TGTGCCAGCAGCTTAGGGCTTCACCAAGAGACCCAGTACTTC. Its translation: CASSLGLHQETQYF.

V usage is TRBV7-2 and J usage is TRBJ2-7; perhaps TRBD1 as D (6 bases). The CDR3 runs 16 residues. The V end lost 1 base, the J end lost 0 bases, and 13 bases lay between the germline ends. Germline V lookup: CDR1 SGHTA, CDR2 FQGNSA. The CDR3 here is CASSLVGQTSSYEQYF. The CDR3 DNA follows: TGTGCCAGCAGCTTAGTAGGACAGACCTCCTCCTACGAGCAGTACTTC. The whole variable domain, remainder taken from reference TRBV7-2 and TRBJ2-7, is GAGVSQSPSNKVTEKGKDVELRCDPISGHTALYWYRQSLGQGLEFLIYFQGNSAPDKSGLPSDRFSAERTGGSVSTLTIQRTQQEDSAVYLCASSLVGQTSSYEQYFGPGTRLTVT.

The rearrangement joins TRBV2 to TRBJ2-1, with 8 bases identical to TRBD2. The germline CDR1 and CDR2 sequences are SNHLY and FYNNEI. Unmatched junction bases numbered 8, after V lost 6 bases and J lost 4 bases. The CDR3 covers 15 residues. CDR3 DNA sequence: TGTGCCAGCAGGGCCGGGACTAGAGATTACAATGAGCAGTTCTTC. Translation: CASRAGTRDYNEQFF.

This clone was picked up one time. In nucleotides, the CDR3 is TGTGCCAGTAGTATAGGCGGGGGTTTTTACAATGAGCAGTTCTTC. The encoded protein is CASSIGGGFYNEQFF. V is TRBV19 and J is TRBJ2-1; TRBD2 agrees at 7 bases. The CDR3 totals 15 residues. V shed 1 base, J shed 4 bases, and the junction held 4 bases outside the gene matches. Germline loops: CDR1 LNHDA, CDR2 SQIVND (reference sequence).